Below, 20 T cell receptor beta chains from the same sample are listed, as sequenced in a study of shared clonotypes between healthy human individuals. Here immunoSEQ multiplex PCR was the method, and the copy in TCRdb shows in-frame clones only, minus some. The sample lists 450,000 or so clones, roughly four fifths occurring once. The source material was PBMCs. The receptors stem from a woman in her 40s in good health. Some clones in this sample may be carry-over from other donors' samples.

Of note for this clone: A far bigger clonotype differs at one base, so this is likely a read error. The CDR3 nucleotides are TGTGCCGGCAGTTTCCAGAACTACGAGCAGTACTTC. Residues: CAGSFQNYEQYF. The chain uses TRBV28 and TRBJ2-7; D not resolved. The CDR3 spans 12 residues. Germline CDR1 MDHEN, CDR2 SYDVKM. Full variable domain (missing parts from reference TRBV28 and TRBJ2-7): DVKVTQSSRYLVKRTGEKVFLECVQDMDHENMFWYRQDPGLGLRLIYFSYDVKMKEKGDIPEGYSVSREKKERFSLILESASTNQTSMYLCAGSFQNYEQYFGPGTRLTVT.

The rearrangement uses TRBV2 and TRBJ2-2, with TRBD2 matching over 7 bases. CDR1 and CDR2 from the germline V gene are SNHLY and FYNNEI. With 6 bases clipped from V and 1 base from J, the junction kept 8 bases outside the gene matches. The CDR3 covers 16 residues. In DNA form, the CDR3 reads TGTGCCAGCAGCCAGCTCGCGGGAGTGAACACCGGGGAGCTGTTTTTT. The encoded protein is CASSQLAGVNTGELFF.

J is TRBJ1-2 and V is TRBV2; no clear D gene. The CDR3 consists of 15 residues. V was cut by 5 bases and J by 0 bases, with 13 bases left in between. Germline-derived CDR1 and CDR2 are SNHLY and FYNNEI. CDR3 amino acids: CASSRGQETNYGYTF. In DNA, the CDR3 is TGTGCCAGCAGTCGAGGGCAGGAAACTAACTATGGCTACACCTTC. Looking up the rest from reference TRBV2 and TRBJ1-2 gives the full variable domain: EPEVTQTPSHQVTQMGQEVILRCVPISNHLYFYWYRQILGQKVEFLVSFYNNEISEKSEIFDDQFSVERPDGSNFTLKIRSTKLEDSAMYFCASSRGQETNYGYTFGSGTRLTVV.

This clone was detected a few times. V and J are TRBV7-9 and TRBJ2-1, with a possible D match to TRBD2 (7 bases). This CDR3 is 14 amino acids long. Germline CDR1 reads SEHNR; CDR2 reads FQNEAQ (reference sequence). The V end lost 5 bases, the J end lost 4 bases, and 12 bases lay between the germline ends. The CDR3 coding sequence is TGTGCCAGCAGCATAGGGGGGGCGTACAATGAGCAGTTCTTC. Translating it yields CASSIGGAYNEQFF. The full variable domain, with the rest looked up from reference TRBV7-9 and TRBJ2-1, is DTGVSQNPRHKITKRGQNVTFRCDPISEHNRLYWYRQTLGQGPEFLTYFQNEAQLEKSRLLSDRFSAERPKGSFSTLEIQRTEQGDSAMYLCASSIGGAYNEQFFGPGTRLTVL.

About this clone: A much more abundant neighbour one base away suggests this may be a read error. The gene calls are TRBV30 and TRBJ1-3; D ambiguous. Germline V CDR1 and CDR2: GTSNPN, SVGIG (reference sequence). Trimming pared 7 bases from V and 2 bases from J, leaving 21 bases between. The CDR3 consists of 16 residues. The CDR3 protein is CASTRTLESPGNTIYF. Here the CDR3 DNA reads TGTGCCTCTACCCGGACCCTGGAGAGCCCTGGAAACACCATATATTTT.

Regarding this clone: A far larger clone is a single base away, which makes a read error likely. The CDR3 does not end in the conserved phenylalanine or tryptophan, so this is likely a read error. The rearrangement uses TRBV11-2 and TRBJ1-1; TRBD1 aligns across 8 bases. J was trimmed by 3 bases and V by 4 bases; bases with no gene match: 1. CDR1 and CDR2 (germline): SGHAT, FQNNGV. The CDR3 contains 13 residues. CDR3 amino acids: CASSSQGDTEAFS. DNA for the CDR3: TGTGCCAGCAGCTCACAGGGGGACACTGAAGCTTTCTCT.

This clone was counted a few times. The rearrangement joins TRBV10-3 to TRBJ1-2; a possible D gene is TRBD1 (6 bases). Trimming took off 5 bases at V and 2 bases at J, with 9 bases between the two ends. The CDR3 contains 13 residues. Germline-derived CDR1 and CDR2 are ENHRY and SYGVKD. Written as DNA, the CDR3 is TGTGCCATCAGTCTAGGACAGAACTATGGCTACACCTTC. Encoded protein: CAISLGQNYGYTF.

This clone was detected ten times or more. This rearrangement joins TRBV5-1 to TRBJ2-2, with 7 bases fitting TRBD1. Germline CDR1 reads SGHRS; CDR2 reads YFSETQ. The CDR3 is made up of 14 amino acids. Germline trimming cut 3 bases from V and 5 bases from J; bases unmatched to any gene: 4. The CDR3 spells CASSWDSTTGELFF. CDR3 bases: TGCGCCAGCAGCTGGGACAGTACAACCGGGGAGCTGTTTTTT.

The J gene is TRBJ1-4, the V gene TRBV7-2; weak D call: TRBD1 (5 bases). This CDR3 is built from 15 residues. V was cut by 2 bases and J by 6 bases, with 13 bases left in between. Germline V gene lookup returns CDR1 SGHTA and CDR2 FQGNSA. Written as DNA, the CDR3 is TGTGCCAGCAGCTTATTGGGACCGGGGGATGAAAAACTGTTTTTT. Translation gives CASSLLGPGDEKLFF.

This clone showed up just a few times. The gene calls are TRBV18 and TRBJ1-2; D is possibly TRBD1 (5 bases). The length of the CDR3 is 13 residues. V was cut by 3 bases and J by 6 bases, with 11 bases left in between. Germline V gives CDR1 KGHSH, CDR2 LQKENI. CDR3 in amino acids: CASSPAGEDGYTF. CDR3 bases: TGTGCCAGCTCACCGGCGGGGGAAGATGGCTACACCTTC.

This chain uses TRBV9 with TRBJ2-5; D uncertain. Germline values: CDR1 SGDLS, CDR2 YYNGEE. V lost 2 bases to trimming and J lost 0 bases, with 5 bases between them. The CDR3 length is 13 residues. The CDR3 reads CASSVQNQETQYF. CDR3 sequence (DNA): TGTGCCAGCAGCGTTCAGAACCAAGAGACCCAGTACTTC.

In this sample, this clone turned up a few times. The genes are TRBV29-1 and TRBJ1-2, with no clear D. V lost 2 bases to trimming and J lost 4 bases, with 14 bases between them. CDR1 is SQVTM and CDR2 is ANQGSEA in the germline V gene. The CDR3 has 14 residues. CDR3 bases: TGCAGCGTTGAAAGGGCGGGTTTCGGCTATGGCTACACCTTC. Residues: CSVERAGFGYGYTF.

CDR3 DNA: TGTGCCAGCAGTCTGGACGACAGTCCGGGAAACACCATATATTTT. It translates to CASSLDDSPGNTIYF. The V call is TRBV27, the J call TRBJ1-3; perhaps TRBD1 as D (5 bases). This CDR3 has 15 amino acids. Between the trimmed V and J ends, which lost 5 bases and 4 bases, there was a span of 15 bases. Germline V gene data show CDR1 as MNHEY and CDR2 as SMNVEV (reference sequence).

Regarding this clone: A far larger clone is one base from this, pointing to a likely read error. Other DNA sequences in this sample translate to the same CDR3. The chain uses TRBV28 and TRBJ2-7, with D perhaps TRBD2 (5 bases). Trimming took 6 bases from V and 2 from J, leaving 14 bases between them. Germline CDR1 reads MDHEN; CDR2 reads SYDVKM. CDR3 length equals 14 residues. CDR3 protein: CASSPLSGAYEQYF. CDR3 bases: TGTGCCAGCAGCCCCTTGTCCGGGGCCTACGAGCAGTACTTC.

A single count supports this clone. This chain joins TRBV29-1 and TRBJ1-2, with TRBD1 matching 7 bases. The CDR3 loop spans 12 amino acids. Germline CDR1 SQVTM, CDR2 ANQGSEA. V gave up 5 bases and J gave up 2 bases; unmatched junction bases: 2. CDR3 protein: CSVLDRNYGYTF. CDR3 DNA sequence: TGCAGCGTTTTGGACAGGAACTATGGCTACACCTTC.

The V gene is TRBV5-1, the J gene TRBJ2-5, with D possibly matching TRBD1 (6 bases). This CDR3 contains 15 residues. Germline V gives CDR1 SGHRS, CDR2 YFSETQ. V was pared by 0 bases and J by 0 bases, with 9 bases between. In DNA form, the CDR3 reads TGCGCCAGCAGCTTGGCCGGGACAAACCAAGAGACCCAGTACTTC. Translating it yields CASSLAGTNQETQYF.

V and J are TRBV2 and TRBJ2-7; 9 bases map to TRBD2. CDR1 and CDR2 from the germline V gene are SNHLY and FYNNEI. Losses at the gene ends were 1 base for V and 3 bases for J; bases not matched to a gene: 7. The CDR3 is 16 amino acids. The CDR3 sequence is CASSEGSSGGGYEQYF. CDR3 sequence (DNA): TGTGCCAGCAGTGAAGGGAGTAGCGGGGGAGGCTACGAGCAGTACTTC.

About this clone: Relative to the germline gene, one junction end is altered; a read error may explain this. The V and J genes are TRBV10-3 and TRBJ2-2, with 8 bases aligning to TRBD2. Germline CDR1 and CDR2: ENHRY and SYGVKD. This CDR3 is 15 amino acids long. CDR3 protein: CATSVGSGTIGELFF. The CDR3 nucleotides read TGTGCCACCAGTGTGGGTAGCGGGACCATCGGGGAGCTGTTTTTT.

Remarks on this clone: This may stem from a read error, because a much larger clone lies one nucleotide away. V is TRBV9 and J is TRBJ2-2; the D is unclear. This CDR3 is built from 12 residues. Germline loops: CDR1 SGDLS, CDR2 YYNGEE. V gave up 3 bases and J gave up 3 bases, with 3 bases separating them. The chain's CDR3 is CASSADTGELFF. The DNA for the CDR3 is TGTGCCAGCAGCGCAGACACCGGGGAGCTGTTTTTT.

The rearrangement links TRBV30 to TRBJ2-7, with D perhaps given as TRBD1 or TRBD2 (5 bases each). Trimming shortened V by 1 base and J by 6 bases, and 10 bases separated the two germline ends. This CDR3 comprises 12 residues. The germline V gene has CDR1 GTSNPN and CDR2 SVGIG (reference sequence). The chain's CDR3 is CAWSAPGTEQYF. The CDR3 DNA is TGTGCCTGGAGTGCCCCAGGGACCGAGCAGTACTTC.